This passage covers 10 T cell receptor beta chains from one sample sequenced in a study of shared clonotypes between healthy human individuals. Repertoires were generated with immunoSEQ multiplex PCR, while TCRdb's copy carries only in-frame clones and drops some. The repertoire holds over a million clones, with around 98% as singletons. The sequenced sample was naive CD4+ T cells sorted from blood. Subset described: CD45RA+ positively selected. These receptors were taken from a man aged 25 to 40 in good health.

A single count supports this clone. The rearrangement links TRBV5-6 to TRBJ1-4; D remains unclear. CDR1 is SGHDT, CDR2 YYEEEE, per germline. This CDR3 is 17 amino acids long. V shed 1 base and J shed 0 bases, with 13 bases lying between them. CDR3 sequence: CASSLYPLSTTNEKLFF. The CDR3 DNA reads as TGTGCCAGCAGCTTGTACCCTTTATCGACAACTAATGAAAAACTGTTTTTT.

CDR3 nucleotide sequence: TGTGCCAGCAGCTTAGCGTTAGGGACGCCCACCGGGGAGCTGTTTTTT. Protein: CASSLALGTPTGELFF. The chain joins TRBV7-2 to TRBJ2-2; either TRBD1 or TRBD2 may fit D (5 bases each). Deletions cut 0 bases from V and 4 bases from J, with 12 bases between. This CDR3 is built from 16 residues. In germline, CDR1 is SGHTA, CDR2 FQGNSA.

CDR3 sequence: CASTSNGYEQYF. The CDR3 DNA reads TGCGCCAGCACCTCTAACGGGTACGAGCAGTACTTC. The chain uses TRBV5-1 and TRBJ2-7; D uncertain. The CDR3 runs 12 residues. CDR1 SGHRS and CDR2 YFSETQ come from the germline V gene. Trimming left V 6 bases short and J 4 bases short, with 11 bases between.

The chain is built from TRBV6-6 and TRBJ1-1, with unresolved D. The CDR3 is made up of 11 amino acids. Trimming took off 8 bases at V and 1 base at J, with 5 bases between the two ends. Germline-derived CDR1 and CDR2 are MNHNY and SVGAGI (reference sequence). The CDR3 DNA is TGTGCCAGCGGAGAGAACACTGAAGCTTTCTTT. Its protein product is CASGENTEAFF.

This clone was picked up one time. The V call is TRBV5-1, the J call TRBJ2-1, with D perhaps matching TRBD2 (6 bases). Germline V lookup: CDR1 SGHRS, CDR2 YFSETQ. V was trimmed by 4 bases and J by 5 bases, leaving 16 bases between them. This CDR3 region has 15 residues. The CDR3 DNA sequence: TGCGCCAGCAGCCCGCCGGGACTGGGGAACAATGAGCAGTTCTTC. This codes for CASSPPGLGNNEQFF.

V gene TRBV7-9 combines with J gene TRBJ1-1; 7 bases agree with TRBD1. The ends lost 5 bases at V and 3 bases at J; junction bases unmatched: 9. The CDR3 is made up of 15 amino acids. Germline loops: CDR1 SEHNR, CDR2 FQNEAQ (reference sequence). The CDR3 DNA reads as TGTGCCAGCAGCGAAGACAGGGCGGGGGACACTGAAGCTTTCTTT. Its translation is CASSEDRAGDTEAFF.

The rearrangement uses TRBV30 and TRBJ2-2; D is uncertain. V was cut by 5 bases and J by 0 bases, with 13 bases left in between. Germline V gene sequence: CDR1 GTSNPN, CDR2 SVGIG (reference sequence). CDR3 length equals 15 residues. The CDR3 protein is CAWWKGPANTGELFF. CDR3 in DNA: TGTGCCTGGTGGAAGGGTCCCGCGAACACCGGGGAGCTGTTTTTT.

A remark on this clone: Other DNA sequences in the sample encode the same CDR3. The chain links TRBV20-1 to TRBJ2-7; no reliable D call. There are 11 residues in the CDR3. Trimming shortened V by 3 bases and J by 3 bases, and 6 bases separated the two germline ends. The germline gives CDR1 DFQATT, CDR2 SNEGSKA (reference sequence). The CDR3 DNA reads as TGCAGTGCTAGGCTAAGCTACGAGCAGTACTTC. It yields the protein CSARLSYEQYF.

The chain couples TRBV14 to TRBJ1-2, with a weak D call TRBD1 (5 bases). V lost 4 bases and J 8 bases, leaving 17 bases between the germline ends. CDR1 and CDR2 from the germline V gene are SGHDN and FVKESK. CDR3 length: 14 amino acids. CDR3 region: CASSPPGVSRGYTF. The CDR3 DNA sequence: TGTGCCAGCAGCCCCCCGGGGGTCAGTAGAGGCTACACCTTC.

This chain connects TRBV7-8 to TRBJ2-7, with D uncertain. Deletions cut 2 bases from V and 6 bases from J, with 14 bases between. The germline CDR1 and CDR2 sequences are SGHVS and FQNEAQ. The CDR3 loop spans 14 amino acids. As DNA, the CDR3 is TGTGCCAGCAGCTTATCCCGTCCCTCGGGCGAGCAGTACTTC. It codes for CASSLSRPSGEQYF.